Sequencing of this TCR beta chain was carried out in a study of T cells after yellow fever vaccination. Turning to the study itself: It was SMART-Seq v4 Ultra Low Input that prepared the fractions with low cell numbers. Notes on the study in general: Booster sampling recovered most clones from primary vaccination (96% CD4, 88% CD8). The secondary response was weaker but peaked faster, day 5 versus 15.

TCRdb analysed the 5' RACE reads with MiXCR anew, one entry per CDR3 protein. Of around 350,000 distinct CDR3 sequences in the sample, around 10% were seen once. The CDR3 is 16 amino acids. The J segment lost 5 bases and the V segment lost 6 bases, leaving 9 bases of the junction unmatched. For this clonotype: The target antigen is unknown.

J is TRBJ2-3 and V is TRBV12-3 or TRBV12-4; 12 bases are shared with TRBD2. The receptor was derived from a man aged 18-30 years who received the YFV17D yellow fever vaccine. Specimen: PBMCs, collected on the day of the first yellow fever vaccination. In DNA, the CDR3 is TGTGCCAGCAGCCAACCTAGCGGGGGGGCCGGAGATACGCAGTATTTT. Translating it yields CASSQPSGGAGDTQYF.